Below, one T cell receptor (beta chain) is given with its context. Antigen: not known. After removal of 7 bases from V and 1 base from J, the junction contained 8 bases not matched to a gene. This CDR3 spans 16 amino acids. Germline loops: CDR1 WSHSY, CDR2 SAAADI. This specimen belongs to a study of T cell responses to AZD1222 COVID-19 vaccine. Study-wide results and limits: Spike as a whole was targeted by vaccine-associated CD4 TCRs, dominant at 160-218 and 743-854. In a largely white British group with more females than males, clonal diversity was possibly underestimated. Only a handful of people who got AZD1222 tested seropositive at baseline. Recipients of two AZD1222 doses showed rising Spike-specific TCR breadth and depth.

TCRdb's table, derived via immunoSEQ multiplex PCR, lists solely in-frame clones and lacks some. The data show approximately 160,000 clones, less than 95% seen once. Sequenced material: peripheral blood, taken on day 0 of AZD1222 vaccination. This TCR derives from an adult in good health. The chain is built from TRBV10-2 and TRBJ2-3; 10 bases match TRBD2. The CDR3 DNA reads as TGCGCCAGCACTAGGACTAGCGGATCTGGCACAGATACGCAGTATTTT. Encoded protein: CASTRTSGSGTDTQYF.